This passage covers 7 T cell receptor beta chains from one sample sequenced in a study of PD-L1 blockade in urothelial cancer. Method: immunoSEQ multiplex PCR; TCRdb's copy keeps in-frame clones and lacks some. The profile covers around 40,000 clones, with 35% to 40% appearing a single time and approximately 9% taken by the ten largest. Sequencing was performed on tumor tissue, taken before atezolizumab (anti-PD-L1) treatment. The receptors were sampled from a man between 60 and 75 years old with urothelial cancer.

The chain recombines TRBV10-2 with TRBJ1-1; maybe TRBD1 (5 bases). This CDR3 contains 13 residues. V lost 8 bases and J 1 base, leaving 11 bases between the germline ends. Germline lookup yields CDR1 WSHSY and CDR2 SAAADI. The CDR3 DNA sequence: TGCGCCAGCGGGACCAATTGGAACACTGAAGCTTTCTTT. Translating gives CASGTNWNTEAFF.

The gene calls are TRBV15 and TRBJ2-5; D is ambiguous. V lost 0 bases and J 4 bases, leaving 12 bases between the germline ends. The CDR3 extends over 15 amino acids. The germline V gene has CDR1 LNHNV and CDR2 YYDKDF (reference sequence). CDR3 protein: CATSRDQIVAETQYF. CDR3 nucleotides: TGTGCCACCAGCAGAGATCAGATTGTAGCAGAGACCCAGTACTTC.

This chain links TRBV1 with TRBJ2-1. TRBV1 constitutes a pseudogene. The CDR3 length is 15 residues. The CDR3 spells CASSLRTETYNEQFF. The CDR3 bases are TGCGCCAGCAGCCTTAGGACGGAGACCTACAATGAGCAGTTCTTC.

The J gene is TRBJ2-1, the V gene TRBV7-7; TRBD1 agrees at 8 bases. V was pared by 5 bases and J by 4 bases, with 7 bases of the junction left unmatched. This CDR3 is built from 15 residues. Germline V gene lookup returns CDR1 SSHAT and CDR2 FNYEAQ (reference sequence). The CDR3 loop is CASSPRTGRYNEQFF. CDR3 sequence (DNA): TGTGCCAGCAGCCCAAGGACAGGGCGGTACAATGAGCAGTTCTTC.

This clone was detected ten times or more. The V call is TRBV6-8, the J call TRBJ1-2; 7 nucleotides line up with TRBD1. The trim removed 6 bases at V and 6 bases at J, leaving 16 bases unmatched. CDR3 length: 16 amino acids. Germline CDR1 MNHGY, CDR2 SAAAGT. The CDR3 loop is CASRSRGGPNLDGYTF. CDR3 nucleotides: TGTGCCAGCAGGTCCAGGGGGGGCCCGAACCTAGATGGCTACACCTTC.

This clone was counted at least ten times. The rearrangement links TRBV11-3 to TRBJ2-7; weak D call: TRBD2 (7 bases). V dropped 3 bases and J dropped 8 bases, with 17 bases sitting between them. The CDR3 runs to 14 residues. Germline CDR1 and CDR2: SGHNT and YENEEA. In DNA form, the CDR3 reads TGTGCCAGCAGCTTCGGCGGGGGCCAGGGGAAGCAGTACTTC. Its protein product is CASSFGGGQGKQYF.

This clone turned up a few times. Sequence at one end of the junction differs from germline and may be a read error. The gene calls are TRBV6-8 and TRBJ2-3, with TRBD2 matching 10 bases. Germline V CDR1 and CDR2: MNHGY, SAAAGT. The CDR3 totals 16 residues. The CDR3 nucleotides read TGTGCCATCAGTGGAACTAGCGGGACTAGCACAGATACGCAGTATTTT. Translating gives CAISGTSGTSTDTQYF.